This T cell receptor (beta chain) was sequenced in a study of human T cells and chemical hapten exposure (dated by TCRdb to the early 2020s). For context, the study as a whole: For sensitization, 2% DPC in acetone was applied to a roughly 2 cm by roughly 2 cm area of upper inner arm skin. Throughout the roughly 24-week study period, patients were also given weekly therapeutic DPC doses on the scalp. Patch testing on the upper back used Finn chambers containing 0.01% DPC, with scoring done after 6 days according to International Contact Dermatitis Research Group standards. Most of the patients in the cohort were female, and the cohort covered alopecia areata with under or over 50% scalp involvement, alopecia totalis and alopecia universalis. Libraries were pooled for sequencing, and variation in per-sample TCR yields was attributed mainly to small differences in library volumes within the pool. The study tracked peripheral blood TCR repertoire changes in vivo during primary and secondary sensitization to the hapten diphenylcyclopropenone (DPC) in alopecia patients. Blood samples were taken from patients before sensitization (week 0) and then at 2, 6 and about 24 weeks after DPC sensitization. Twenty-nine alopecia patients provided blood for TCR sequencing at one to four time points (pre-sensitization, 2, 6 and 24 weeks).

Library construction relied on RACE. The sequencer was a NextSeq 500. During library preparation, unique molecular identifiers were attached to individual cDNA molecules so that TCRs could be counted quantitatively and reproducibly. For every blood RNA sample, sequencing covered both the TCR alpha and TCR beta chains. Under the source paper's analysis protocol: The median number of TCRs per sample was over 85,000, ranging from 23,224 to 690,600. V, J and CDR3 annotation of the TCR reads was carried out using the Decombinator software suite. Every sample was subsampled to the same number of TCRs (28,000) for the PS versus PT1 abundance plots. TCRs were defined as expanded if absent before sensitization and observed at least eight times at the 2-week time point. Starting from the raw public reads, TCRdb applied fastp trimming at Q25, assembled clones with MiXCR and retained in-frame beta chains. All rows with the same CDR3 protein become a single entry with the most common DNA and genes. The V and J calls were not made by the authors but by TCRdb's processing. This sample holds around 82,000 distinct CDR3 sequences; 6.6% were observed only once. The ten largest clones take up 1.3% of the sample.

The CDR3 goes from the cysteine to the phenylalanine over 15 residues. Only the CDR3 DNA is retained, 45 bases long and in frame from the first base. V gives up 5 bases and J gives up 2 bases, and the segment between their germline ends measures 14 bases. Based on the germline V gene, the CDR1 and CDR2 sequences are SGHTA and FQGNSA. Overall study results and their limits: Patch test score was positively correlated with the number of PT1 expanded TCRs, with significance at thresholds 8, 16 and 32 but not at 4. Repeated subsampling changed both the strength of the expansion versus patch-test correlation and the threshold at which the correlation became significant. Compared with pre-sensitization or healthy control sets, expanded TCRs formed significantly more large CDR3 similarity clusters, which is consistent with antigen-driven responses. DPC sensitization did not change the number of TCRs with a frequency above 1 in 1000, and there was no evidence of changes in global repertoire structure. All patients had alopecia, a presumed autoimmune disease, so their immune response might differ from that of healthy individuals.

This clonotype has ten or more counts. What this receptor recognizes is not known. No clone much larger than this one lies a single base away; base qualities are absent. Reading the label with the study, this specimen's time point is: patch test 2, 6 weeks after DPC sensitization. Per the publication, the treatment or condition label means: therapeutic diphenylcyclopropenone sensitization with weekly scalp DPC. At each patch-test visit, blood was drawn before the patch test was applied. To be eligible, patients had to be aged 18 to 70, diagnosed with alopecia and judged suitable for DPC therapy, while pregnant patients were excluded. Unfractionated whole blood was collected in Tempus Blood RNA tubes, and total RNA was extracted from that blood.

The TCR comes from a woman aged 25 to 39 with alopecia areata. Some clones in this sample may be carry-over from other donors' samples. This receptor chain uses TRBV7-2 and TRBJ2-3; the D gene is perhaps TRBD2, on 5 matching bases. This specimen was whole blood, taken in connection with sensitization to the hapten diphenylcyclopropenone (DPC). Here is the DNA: TGTGCCAGCAGCCCCGGACTCCGCAACACAGATACGCAGTATTTT. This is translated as CASSPGLRNTDTQYF.